The clone carrying this T cell receptor (beta chain) has only a few counts. No antigen is known for it. The CDR3 has 15 amino acids. Germline values: CDR1 SNHLY, CDR2 FYNNEI. The germline V and J ends were trimmed by 7 bases and 6 bases, with 19 bases remaining between them. The data derive from a study of vaccination and CD4 T cells after COVID-19. Study in general: Convalescent donors: six male, four female; seven Caucasian, two Asian, one multiracial, two Hispanic.

Treatment described: approximately 9-day PBMC culture with coronavirus spike peptide pools or control peptides (ViraFEST assay). The unexposed donor's CD4+ T cells were collected before the COVID-19 pandemic (2011-2018). Cultured CD4+ T-cell DNA underwent Oncomine TCR Beta short-read sequencing. TCRdb used MiXCR to reprocess the PCR reads, holding one entry per CDR3 protein. Among about 5,900 distinct CDR3 sequences listed, around a third were seen once. This TCR derives from a human donor in good health. Sequences were obtained from CD4+ T cells from blood, cultured in vitro. The chain recombines TRBV2 with TRBJ1-5; weak D call: TRBD1 (5 bases). The chain's CDR3 is CASTPDMGVAQPQHF. CDR3 coding DNA: TGTGCCAGCACACCGGACATGGGGGTGGCTCAGCCCCAGCATTTT.